One T cell receptor (beta chain) is described in this entry. The data derive from a study of blood T cell repertoires in COVID-19. About the study: COVID-19 samples collected from the United States, Italy and Spain covered acute and convalescent phases.

V lost 5 bases and J 5 bases, leaving 13 bases between the germline ends. The V gene's germline CDR1 is MNHEY and CDR2 SVGAGI. The CDR3 sequence is 14 residues long. Participants' own reports of clinical history determined their cohort assignment. Donors in Cohort 3 who had recovered were those with two negative PCRs, healthcare professional clearance, or resolution of their symptoms. Per the original data handling: How many nucleated cells were present was estimated from reference gene primer amplification. The repertoire was sequenced with immunoSEQ multiplex PCR; TCRdb's copy has only in-frame clones and lacks some. The V and J calls and the clone size are those of that table, but D and trimming were determined from the DNA. The sample has 200,000 to 250,000 clones; roughly four fifths are singletons.

Material: PBMCs or T cells enriched from blood (not recorded which). This receptor was obtained from a man aged 40-49 years who had recovered from COVID-19. The chain links TRBV6-5 to TRBJ1-5; D is perhaps TRBD1 (6 bases). Here the CDR3 reads CASSPTGKYQPQHF. DNA for the CDR3: TGTGCCAGCAGTCCTACAGGGAAATATCAGCCCCAGCATTTT.